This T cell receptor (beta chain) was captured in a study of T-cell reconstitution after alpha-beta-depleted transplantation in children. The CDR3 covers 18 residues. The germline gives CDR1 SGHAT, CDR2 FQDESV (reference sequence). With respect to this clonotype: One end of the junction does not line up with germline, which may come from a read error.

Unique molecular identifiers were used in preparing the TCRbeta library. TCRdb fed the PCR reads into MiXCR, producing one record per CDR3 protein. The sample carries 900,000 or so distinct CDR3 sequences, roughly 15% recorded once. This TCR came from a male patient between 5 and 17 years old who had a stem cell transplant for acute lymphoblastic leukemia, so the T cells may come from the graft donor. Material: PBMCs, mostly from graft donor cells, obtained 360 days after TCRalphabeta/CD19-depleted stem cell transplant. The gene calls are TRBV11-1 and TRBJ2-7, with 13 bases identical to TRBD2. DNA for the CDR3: TGTGCCAGCAGCTTAGCAGGACTTGGACAGAAAAGGACTAGCGGGAGTTGGTTC. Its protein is CASSLAGLGQKRTSGSWF.